Listed below are T cell receptor beta chains from one sample, sequenced in a study of T cells in Graves' hyperthyroidism and ophthalmopathy. TCRdb reprocessed the multiplex PCR reads with MiXCR, giving one entry per CDR3 protein. The sample includes 660,000 or so distinct CDR3 sequences, around 20% of them seen just once. The sequenced sample consisted of blood. The receptor source for this set is a man under 40 with Graves' ophthalmopathy. Both conserved end residues are part of each CDR3. A D gene is named only where the DNA matches it firmly. Clone size is not always given. Where it is, it says once, few, many or a class for expanded clones.

j_gene | v_gene | abundance | d_gene | CDR3nt | CDR3aa
TRBJ1-6 | TRBV20-1 | few | TRBD1 | TGCAGTGCTAGAGAATCTTCGGGACAGGGAGGCCAGAATTCACCCCTCCACTTT | CSARESSGQGGQNSPLHF
TRBJ2-1 | TRBV18 | . | TRBD2 | TGTGCCAGCTCACCACGCTCTAGCGGGAGGGTAGAGTACGGCAATGAGCAGTTCTTC | CASSPRSSGRVEYGNEQFF
TRBJ1-1 | TRBV30 | many | . | TGTGCCTGGTCCAACAACGGACAGATAGCTTTCTTT | CAWSNNGQIAFF
TRBJ2-1 | TRBV9 | . | . | TGTGCCAGCAGCGTAGAGGGTCTTTCCTACAATGAGCAGTTCTTC | CASSVEGLSYNEQFF
TRBJ2-1 | TRBV11-3 | many | TRBD1 | TGTGCCAGCAGCCAGGGGGACAGTGCCTACAATGAGCAGTTCTTC | CASSQGDSAYNEQFF
TRBJ1-4 | TRBV20-1 | . | . | TGCAGTGCCCTGAGGGGGGCCGCAACTAATGAAAAACTGTTTTTT | CSALRGAATNEKLFF
TRBJ2-7 | TRBV25-1 | . | TRBD1 | TGTGCCAGCAGCAAGGACAGGTTGGGATCCGAGCAGTACTTC | CASSKDRLGSEQYF
TRBJ1-2 | TRBV29-1 | few | TRBD1 | TGCAGCGTTGGTAAAGGCTTCCGGGACAGGGTCCATGGCTACACCTTC | CSVGKGFRDRVHGYTF
TRBJ2-2 | TRBV18 | many | TRBD2 | TGTGCCAGCTCACAGATACTAGCGTTGAACACCGGGGAGCTGTTTTTT | CASSQILALNTGELFF
TRBJ1-1 | TRBV6-4 | . | TRBD1 | TGTGCCAGCAGTTACTTCGGGACAGGGGGCACTGAAGCTTTCTTT | CASSYFGTGGTEAFF
TRBJ2-1 | TRBV6-2/TRBV6-3 | few | TRBD2 | TGTGCCAGCAGTTACTCGTCGGGACTAGCGGGAGGAAATGAGCAGTTCTTC | CASSYSSGLAGGNEQFF
TRBJ2-7 | TRBV7-8 | . | TRBD1 | TGTGCCAGCAGCGCAGGGACAGTTAAGCTATACGAGCAGTACTTC | CASSAGTVKLYEQYF
TRBJ2-7 | TRBV11-2 | . | TRBD2 | TGTGCCAGCAGCTTAGATAGCGGGAGAATCTACGAGCAGTACTTC | CASSLDSGRIYEQYF
TRBJ1-3 | TRBV9 | . | . | TGTGCCAGTGCCCCTGGGCAGGCCGGAAACACCATATATTTT | CASAPGQAGNTIYF